In its sample, the clone carrying this T cell receptor (beta chain) was seen many times. Antigen specificity is unknown. The CDR3 is 14 amino acids. Trimming removed 1 base from V and 4 bases from J, with 11 bases in between. Germline CDR1 SGHTA, CDR2 FQGNSA. This specimen belongs to a study of T cell repertoires in cytomegalovirus infection. Whole-study results and caveats: Within the response measured ex vivo, HLA-C-restricted CMV-specific TCR beta clonotypes were dominant.

From the reads, TCRdb called clonotypes with MiXCR, one entry per CDR3 protein. The sample contains nearly 700,000 distinct CDR3 sequences, roughly 33% of which appear only once. The starting material was cultured PBMCs, obtained from culture after CMV antigen stimulation. The rearrangement links TRBV7-2 to TRBJ2-7; D not resolved. The clonotype was recovered from a human donor in good health (CMV status not recorded). Some clones in this sample may be carry-over from other donors' samples. CDR3 residues: CASSLGARPYEQYV. CDR3 in DNA: TGTGCCAGCAGCTTAGGGGCAAGGCCATACGAGCAGTACGTC.